The source of this T cell receptor (beta chain) is a study of metastatic and nonmetastatic thyroid tumors. Study as a whole: The comparison covered peripheral blood and tumor or nodule tissue in malignant and benign thyroid patients.

In the authors' workflow: Clinicopathological groups of papillary thyroid cancer showed CDR3 differences that were used to build a distant-metastasis classifier. From the PCR reads, TCRdb re-called clones with MiXCR. The V and J calls were not made by the authors but by TCRdb's processing. The table has 15,000 to 20,000 clones, 25% to 30% seen once. No patient received treatment before thyroid surgery. This CDR3 spans 12 amino acids. V lost 3 bases, J lost 6 bases, and 6 bases lay in between. This clone was recorded many times. Specimen: tumor tissue. V and J are TRBV12-3 or TRBV12-4 and TRBJ2-1; the D is unclear. The TCR originated in a female donor with papillary thyroid cancer or a benign thyroid nodule (not recorded which). Some clones in this sample may be carry-over from other donors' samples. The CDR3 nucleotides are TGTGCCAGCAGTTTGATCCTCAATGAGCAGTTCTTC. Translated: CASSLILNEQFF.